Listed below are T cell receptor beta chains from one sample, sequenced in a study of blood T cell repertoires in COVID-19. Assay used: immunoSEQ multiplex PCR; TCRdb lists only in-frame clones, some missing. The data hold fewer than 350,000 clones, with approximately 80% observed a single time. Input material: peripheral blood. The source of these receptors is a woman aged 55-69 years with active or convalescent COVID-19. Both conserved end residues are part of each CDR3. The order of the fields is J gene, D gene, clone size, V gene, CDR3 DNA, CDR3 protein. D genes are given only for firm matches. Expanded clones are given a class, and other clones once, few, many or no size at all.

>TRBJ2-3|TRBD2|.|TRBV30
TGTGCCTGGAGTGTCCAGCGGGGGGGCCCAGATACGCAGTATTTT
CAWSVQRGGPDTQYF
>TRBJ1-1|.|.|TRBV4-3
TGCGCCAGCAGCCAAGATGGAGGGAGGACTGAAGCTTTCTTT
CASSQDGGRTEAFF
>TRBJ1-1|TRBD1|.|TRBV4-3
TGCGCCAGCAGCTTAGGGACAGAAACTAACACTGAAGCTTTCTTT
CASSLGTETNTEAFF
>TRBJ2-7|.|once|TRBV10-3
TGTGCCATCAGTGAGTCGGGAGCCTACGAGCAGTACTTC
CAISESGAYEQYF
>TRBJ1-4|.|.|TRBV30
TGTGCCTGGAGTGTAGGCGGCCAGAATGAAAAACTGTTTTTT
CAWSVGGQNEKLFF
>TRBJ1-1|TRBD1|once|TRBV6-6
TGTGCCAGCACCGCCCAGGGGGCTCGCACTGAAGCTTTCTTT
CASTAQGARTEAFF
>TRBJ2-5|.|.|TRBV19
TGTGCCAGTAGTATATTGGACAGCCCTAACCAAGAGACCCAGTACTTC
CASSILDSPNQETQYF
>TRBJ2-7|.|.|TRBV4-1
TGCGCCAGCAGCCAGGGAAGGGGTGGGTACGAGCAGTACTTC
CASSQGRGGYEQYF
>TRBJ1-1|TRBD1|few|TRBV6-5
TGTGCCAGCAGTACACGACAGGGGTGGGGCACTGAAGCTTTCTTT
CASSTRQGWGTEAFF
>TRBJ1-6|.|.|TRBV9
TGTGCCAGCAGCGTTCGGGGGGCAAGTAATTCACCCCTCCACTTT
CASSVRGASNSPLHF
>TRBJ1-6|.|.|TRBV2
TGTGCCAGCAGTGAGAGGTTAGACTCACCCCTCCACTTT
CASSERLDSPLHF
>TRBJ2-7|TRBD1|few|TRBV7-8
TGTGCCAGCAGCTTAGGGCAGGGGGCATACGAGCAGTACTTC
CASSLGQGAYEQYF
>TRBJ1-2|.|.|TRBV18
TGTGCCAGCTCACCCCAGGGAAACTATGGCTACACCTTC
CASSPQGNYGYTF
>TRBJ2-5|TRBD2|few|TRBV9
TGTGCCAGCAGCGTCGGGACTAGCGGGGGCCAAGAGACCCAGTACTTC
CASSVGTSGGQETQYF
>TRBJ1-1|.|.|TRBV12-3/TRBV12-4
TGTGCCAGCAAGTTAACAGCCAACACTGAAGCTTTCTTT
CASKLTANTEAFF
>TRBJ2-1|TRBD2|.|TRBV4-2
TGTGCCAGCAGCCCCTCGGGACTAGGGCCCAATGAGCAGTTCTTC
CASSPSGLGPNEQFF
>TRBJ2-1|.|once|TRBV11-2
TGTGCCAGCAGCTTAGGGGCTTACAATGAGCAGTTCTTC
CASSLGAYNEQFF
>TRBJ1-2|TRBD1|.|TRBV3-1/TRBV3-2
TGTGCCAGCAGCCAAGCCGGACAGGGGATCGACGGCTACACCTTC
CASSQAGQGIDGYTF
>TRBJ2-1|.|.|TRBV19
TGTGCCAGTAGTATAGAGAGCAATGAGCAGTTCTTC
CASSIESNEQFF
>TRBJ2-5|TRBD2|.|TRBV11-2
TGTGCCAGCAGCGCCCTAGGACTAGCGGGGGGGCGGGGGACCCAGTACTTC
CASSALGLAGGRGTQYF
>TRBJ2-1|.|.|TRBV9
TGTGCCAGCAGCGTAGACCCTAGCGCAGATGAGCAGTTCTTC
CASSVDPSADEQFF
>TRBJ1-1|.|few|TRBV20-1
TGCAGTGCTAGTGAGCAGGGTACCCGAGCTCCGGACACTGAAGCTTTCTTT
CSASEQGTRAPDTEAFF
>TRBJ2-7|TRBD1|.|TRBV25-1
TGTGCCAGCAGTGACAGGGGGCTAGTCTACGAGCAGTACTTC
CASSDRGLVYEQYF
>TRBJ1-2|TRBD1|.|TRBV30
TGTGCCTGGGACTTGGTGGGACAGGGGGCGCAAAGCTATGGCTACACCTTC
CAWDLVGQGAQSYGYTF
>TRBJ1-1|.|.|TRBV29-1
TGCAGCGTTGAGAGGCAGGGTGGAACTGAAGCTTTCTTT
CSVERQGGTEAFF
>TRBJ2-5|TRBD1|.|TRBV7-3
TGTGCCAGCAGCAATCCGGGACAGGAGGTTATAGAGACCCAGTACTTC
CASSNPGQEVIETQYF
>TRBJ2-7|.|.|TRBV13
TGTGCCAGCAGCTTATCTATTGACGGGGAGCAGTACTTC
CASSLSIDGEQYF
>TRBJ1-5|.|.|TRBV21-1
TGTGCCAGCAGCTCAGGAGACAGGGGAGGTAGTAACCAGCCCCAGCATTTT
CASSSGDRGGSNQPQHF
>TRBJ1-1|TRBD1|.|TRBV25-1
TGTGCCAGCAGTGAATTAACAGGGGGTCCGACTGAAGCTTTCTTT
CASSELTGGPTEAFF
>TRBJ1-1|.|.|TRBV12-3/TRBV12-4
TGTGCCAGCACAGGCCTGATGAACACTGAAGCTTTCTTT
CASTGLMNTEAFF
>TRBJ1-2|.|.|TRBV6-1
TGTGCCAGCAGTGAGCTAAGATCCTATGGCTACACCTTC
CASSELRSYGYTF
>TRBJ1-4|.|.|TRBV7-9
TGTGCCAGCAGCGTTGGGACGGGGGGTGAAAAACTGTTTTTT
CASSVGTGGEKLFF
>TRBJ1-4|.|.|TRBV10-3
TGTGCCATCAGTGCGGGTGAAAAACTGTTTTTT
CAISAGEKLFF
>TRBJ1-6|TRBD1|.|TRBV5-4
TGTGCCAGCAGCTTAAGGGACAGGGATTCACCCCTCCACTTT
CASSLRDRDSPLHF
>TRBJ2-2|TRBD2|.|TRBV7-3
TGTGCCAGCAGCGCCGCGGGGGGACTTAACACCGGGGAGCTGTTTTTT
CASSAAGGLNTGELFF
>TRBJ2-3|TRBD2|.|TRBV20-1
TGCAGTGCTAGTGGGTTCCTAGCGGGGGGGCGCACAGATACGCAGTATTTT
CSASGFLAGGRTDTQYF
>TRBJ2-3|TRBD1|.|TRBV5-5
TGTGCCAGCAGCTTGGGGTGGGGACAGAGCACAGATACGCAGTATTTT
CASSLGWGQSTDTQYF
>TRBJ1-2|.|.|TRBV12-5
TGTGCTAGTGGTTTGTTGACAAGCCCAATTTTTAACTCGCGTAACGGCTACACCTTC
CASGLLTSPIFNSRNGYTF
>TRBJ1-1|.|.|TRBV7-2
TGTGCCAGCACCATGGGGCCGTTCACTGAAGCTTTCTTT
CASTMGPFTEAFF
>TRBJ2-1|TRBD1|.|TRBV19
TGTGCCAGTAGTACGGACAGGGGTGGTTTCGATGAGCAGTTCTTC
CASSTDRGGFDEQFF
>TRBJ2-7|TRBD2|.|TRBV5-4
TGTGCCATCAGCAGCGACTACGGGGGGGCCCACGAGCAGTACTTC
CAISSDYGGAHEQYF
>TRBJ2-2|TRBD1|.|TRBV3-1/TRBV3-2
TGTGCCAGCAGCCCAGACAGGGGGCTTGACGGGGAGCTGTTTTTT
CASSPDRGLDGELFF